This is a list of T cell receptor beta chains from one sample in a study of CD8 T cells in Susac syndrome. TCRdb passed the immunoSEQ multiplex PCR reads through MiXCR, listing each CDR3 protein once. Here the sample spans approximately 180,000 distinct CDR3 sequences, over 90% being singletons. Material: CD4+ T cells from PBMCs. All receptors come from a human donor with Susac syndrome. Each CDR3 is given with its conserved first and last residue. D genes are given only for firm matches. Clone size is stated in some rows and not others, as once, few, many or a class when expanded.

v_gene,len,d_gene,abundance,j_gene,CDR3aa,CDR3nt
TRBV28,14,TRBD2,NA,TRBJ2-1,CASKGLAVANEQFF,TGTGCCAGCAAGGGACTAGCGGTCGCCAATGAGCAGTTCTTC
TRBV29-1,14,NA,once,TRBJ1-1,CSVAILGAITEAFF,TGCAGCGTTGCTATTTTGGGGGCGATCACTGAAGCTTTCTTT
TRBV20-1,15,NA,NA,TRBJ2-3,CSARAQRLVTDTQYF,TGCAGTGCTAGAGCTCAACGACTAGTCACAGATACGCAGTATTTT
TRBV19,12,NA,NA,TRBJ1-2,CASRLLGYGYTF,TGTGCCAGTCGACTCTTGGGCTATGGCTACACCTTC
TRBV29-1,13,NA,NA,TRBJ1-5,CSVVPEPNQPQHF,TGCAGCGTTGTACCTGAACCAAATCAGCCCCAGCATTTT
TRBV20-1,14,TRBD2,NA,TRBJ2-4,CSAREASGKNIQYF,TGCAGTGCTAGAGAGGCTAGCGGGAAAAACATTCAGTACTTC
TRBV5-1,15,NA,NA,TRBJ2-3,CASSFYRQGTDTQYF,TGCGCCAGCAGCTTCTACAGACAGGGCACAGATACGCAGTATTTT
TRBV12-3/TRBV12-4,15,NA,NA,TRBJ2-1,CASQPKRVKGNEQFF,TGTGCCAGCCAACCGAAGCGGGTTAAGGGCAATGAGCAGTTCTTC
TRBV29-1,13,TRBD1,NA,TRBJ2-3,CSGKTGAGDTQYF,TGCAGCGGGAAAACAGGGGCTGGGGATACGCAGTATTTT
TRBV6-5,14,NA,NA,TRBJ2-1,CASSYGGLKNEQFF,TGTGCCAGCAGTTACGGCGGGTTGAAGAATGAGCAGTTCTTC
TRBV11-2,15,TRBD2,NA,TRBJ2-4,CASSSVSGRYNIQYF,TGTGCCAGCAGCTCCGTTAGCGGGAGGTACAACATTCAGTACTTC
TRBV7-8,19,TRBD1,NA,TRBJ1-2,CASSPHPPRTGRRFYGYTF,TGTGCCAGCAGCCCCCATCCCCCACGGACAGGACGAAGGTTCTATGGCTACACCTTC
TRBV7-8,14,NA,NA,TRBJ1-1,CASSQAHGNTEAFF,TGTGCCAGCAGCCAGGCCCATGGAAACACTGAAGCTTTCTTT
TRBV19,14,NA,once,TRBJ2-2,CASSLDKNTGELFF,TGTGCCAGTAGTCTCGACAAGAACACCGGGGAGCTGTTTTTT
TRBV5-1,15,NA,NA,TRBJ2-1,CASGLRSDSYNEQFF,TGCGCCAGCGGACTGAGATCGGACAGCTACAATGAGCAGTTCTTC
TRBV20-1,14,TRBD2,NA,TRBJ2-2,CSARTSGSNGELFF,TGCAGTGCCCGGACTAGCGGGAGTAACGGGGAGCTGTTTTTT
TRBV9,15,NA,NA,TRBJ2-5,CASSPEARVGETQYF,TGTGCCAGCAGCCCAGAGGCCAGGGTGGGGGAGACCCAGTACTTC
TRBV20-1,14,TRBD1,NA,TRBJ1-6,CSASGQGASSPLHF,TGCAGTGCTAGCGGACAGGGGGCGAGCTCACCCCTCCACTTT
TRBV19,13,NA,NA,TRBJ2-5,CASQQGSQETQYF,TGTGCCAGCCAACAGGGTAGCCAAGAGACCCAGTACTTC
TRBV28,12,NA,NA,TRBJ2-7,CASNTGTYEQYF,TGTGCCAGCAATACAGGGACCTACGAGCAGTACTTC
TRBV30,15,TRBD1,once,TRBJ2-1,CAWSVLGTGHNEQFF,TGTGCCTGGAGTGTACTCGGGACAGGACACAATGAGCAGTTCTTC
TRBV5-1,14,TRBD1,NA,TRBJ1-2,CASSLAVTGGGYTF,TGCGCCAGCAGCTTGGCCGTCACAGGGGGAGGCTACACCTTC
TRBV11-2,14,NA,NA,TRBJ2-5,CASSLTKLDETQYF,TGTGCCAGCAGCTTAACAAAACTAGATGAGACCCAGTACTTC
TRBV7-9,14,TRBD2,NA,TRBJ2-5,CASTQREILKTQYF,TGTGCCAGCACCCAGCGGGAGATTCTTAAGACCCAGTACTTC
TRBV7-2,12,TRBD1,NA,TRBJ1-2,CASSSTGDGYTF,TGTGCCAGCAGCTCTACAGGGGATGGCTACACCTTC
TRBV19,12,NA,few,TRBJ1-1,CASSIRNTEAFF,TGTGCCAGTAGTATTCGGAACACTGAAGCTTTCTTT
TRBV6-6,15,NA,NA,TRBJ2-5,CASSALTRGVETQYF,TGTGCCAGCAGTGCCCTCACTCGGGGAGTGGAGACCCAGTACTTC
TRBV20-1,13,NA,NA,TRBJ1-2,CSARTTGDYGYTF,TGCAGTGCTAGGACCACGGGGGACTATGGCTACACCTTC
TRBV2,13,TRBD1,NA,TRBJ1-1,CASVTGRRTEAFF,TGTGCCAGCGTGACAGGGAGGCGGACTGAAGCTTTCTTT
TRBV11-2,15,NA,once,TRBJ2-2,CASSFGLVHTGELFF,TGTGCCAGCAGCTTCGGACTCGTACACACCGGGGAGCTGTTTTTT
TRBV28,13,NA,NA,TRBJ1-5,CASTADSVEPQHF,TGTGCCAGCACCGCGGACAGCGTAGAGCCCCAGCATTTT
TRBV7-2,14,NA,once,TRBJ2-5,CASSFGHLQETQYF,TGTGCCAGCAGCTTCGGACACCTCCAAGAGACCCAGTACTTC
TRBV19,12,TRBD1,NA,TRBJ1-2,CASSKTGDGYTF,TGTGCCAGTAGCAAGACAGGGGATGGCTACACCTTC
TRBV3-1,14,NA,NA,TRBJ2-1,CASSASAMNGEQFF,TGTGCCAGCAGTGCCTCTGCGATGAATGGTGAGCAGTTCTTC
TRBV28,13,NA,NA,TRBJ1-4,CASSLSPNGKLFF,TGTGCCAGCAGTTTATCACCTAATGGAAAACTGTTTTTT
TRBV9,13,NA,once,TRBJ2-3,CASSARDTDTQYF,TGTGCCAGCAGCGCCCGGGACACAGATACGCAGTATTTT
TRBV12-3/TRBV12-4,15,NA,NA,TRBJ1-5,CASRPGTVSNQPQHF,TGTGCCAGCAGACCGGGAACGGTTAGCAATCAGCCCCAGCATTTT
TRBV12-3/TRBV12-4,13,NA,NA,TRBJ1-1,CASSQTRGRQAFF,TGTGCCAGCAGTCAGACACGGGGCCGCCAAGCTTTCTTT
TRBV19,15,NA,NA,TRBJ1-5,CASRIQGRSNQPQHF,TGTGCCAGTAGGATCCAGGGGAGAAGCAATCAGCCCCAGCATTTT
TRBV9,17,NA,NA,TRBJ2-4,CASSARKGGFGGNIQYF,TGTGCCAGCAGCGCCCGCAAAGGAGGATTTGGGGGAAACATTCAGTACTTC
TRBV6-5,13,NA,NA,TRBJ1-5,CASSPGGYQPQHF,TGTGCCAGCAGCCCCGGCGGGTATCAGCCCCAGCATTTT
TRBV20-1,14,TRBD1,NA,TRBJ1-5,CSARDRVSNQPQHF,TGCAGTGCTAGGGACAGGGTAAGCAATCAGCCCCAGCATTTT
TRBV6-5,15,NA,NA,TRBJ1-5,CATKSTEYSNQPQHF,TGTGCCACTAAATCCACGGAGTATAGCAATCAGCCCCAGCATTTT
TRBV29-1,14,NA,NA,TRBJ1-1,CSVERDRGVAEAFF,TGCAGCGTCGAGCGGGACCGGGGGGTAGCTGAAGCTTTCTTT
TRBV4-3,14,NA,NA,TRBJ2-2,CASSQDGVSGELFF,TGCGCCAGCAGCCAAGACGGGGTTTCCGGGGAGCTGTTTTTT
TRBV6-5,14,NA,NA,TRBJ1-1,CASSRAGWVTEAFF,TGTGCCAGCAGCCGGGCGGGGTGGGTCACTGAAGCTTTCTTT
TRBV20-1,13,TRBD2,NA,TRBJ2-1,CSAGTSGSNEQFF,TGCAGTGCTGGGACTAGCGGGAGCAATGAGCAGTTCTTC
TRBV29-1,14,NA,few,TRBJ2-5,CSVEFAGAQETQYF,TGCAGCGTTGAATTTGCGGGGGCCCAAGAGACCCAGTACTTC
TRBV18,17,NA,once,TRBJ2-1,CASSPFTGAKSYNEQFF,TGTGCCAGCTCACCATTTACGGGGGCGAAAAGCTACAATGAGCAGTTCTTC
TRBV20-1,13,NA,once,TRBJ2-7,CSAREGFAYEQYF,TGCAGTGCAAGAGAGGGGTTTGCTTACGAGCAGTACTTC
TRBV18,14,NA,NA,TRBJ2-1,CASSPVNSYNEQFF,TGTGCCAGCTCACCCGTGAACTCCTACAATGAGCAGTTCTTC
TRBV7-2,15,NA,NA,TRBJ2-3,CASSFLASGTDTQYF,TGTGCCAGCAGCTTCCTGGCTAGCGGCACAGATACGCAGTATTTT
TRBV9,16,NA,NA,TRBJ1-2,CASSDKRDGLNYGYTF,TGTGCCAGCAGCGACAAGAGGGACGGACTTAACTATGGCTACACCTTC